These 27 T cell receptor beta chains were sequenced from one sample in a study. One entry per CDR3 protein, called by TCRdb with MiXCR from the 5' RACE reads. The data hold 20,000 to 25,000 distinct CDR3 sequences, with approximately 28% observed a single time. The sample taken for sequencing was tumor-infiltrating naive CD4+ T cells sorted from the breast tumor. Subset given: naive CD4+ T cells, CD4+CD45RA+CD25-. Every receptor here comes from a female donor with breast cancer.

This clonotype is termed medium-sized. V is TRBV20-1 and J is TRBJ2-7; no clear D gene. CDR3 size: 11 residues. Germline CDR1 reads DFQATT; CDR2 reads SNEGSKA (reference sequence). Between the trimmed V and J ends, which lost 5 bases and 0 bases, there was a span of 5 bases. The CDR3 spells CSASDSYEQYF. The CDR3 bases are TGCAGTGCTTCCGACTCCTACGAGCAGTACTTC.

This clonotype occurred a few times. This chain links TRBV10-3 with TRBJ2-1; D gene ambiguous. Trimming removed 3 bases at V and 7 bases at J, with 7 bases between. The length of the CDR3 is 12 residues. From germline, CDR1 is ENHRY and CDR2 SYGVKD. The CDR3 reads CAISDLGNEQFF. The CDR3 DNA reads as TGTGCCATCAGTGATCTCGGGAATGAGCAGTTCTTC.

This clonotype was detected ten times or more. This chain joins TRBV2 and TRBJ1-5; D is possibly TRBD1 (6 bases). CDR1 SNHLY and CDR2 FYNNEI come from the germline V gene. The CDR3 runs to 13 residues. The ends were cut back, 7 bases at V and 7 bases at J, with 14 bases in the middle. CDR3 in amino acids: CASNRVIQQPQHF. DNA of the CDR3: TGTGCCAGCAACAGGGTAATTCAACAGCCCCAGCATTTT.

This sequence joins TRBV6-1 and TRBJ2-1; a weak D match, TRBD1 (7 bases). The CDR3 has 13 amino acids. Germline CDR1 reads MNHNS; CDR2 reads SASEGT. The germline V and J ends were trimmed by 10 bases and 4 bases, with 14 bases remaining between them. In DNA form, the CDR3 reads TGTGCCACTTTCAGGGGGGCTTACAATGAGCAGTTCTTC. Protein: CATFRGAYNEQFF.

This clonotype has just a few counts. The genes are TRBV18 and TRBJ2-7; possibly TRBD1 or TRBD2 for D (5 bases each). The CDR3 contains 14 residues. Germline V gives CDR1 KGHSH, CDR2 LQKENI. Trimming pared 1 base from V and 6 bases from J, leaving 13 bases between. The CDR3 DNA reads as TGTGCCAGCTCACCACTGCCCTCGGGGCGCGAGCAGTACTTC. Translation gives CASSPLPSGREQYF.

In its sample, this clonotype was seen many times. V usage is TRBV20-1 and J usage is TRBJ2-3; 9 bases are shared with TRBD2. The CDR3 spans 14 residues. Trimming removed 6 bases from V and 2 bases from J; junction bases left unmatched: 6. CDR1 and CDR2 (germline): DFQATT, SNEGSKA (reference sequence). CDR3 residues: CSAGTSRYTDTQYF. The CDR3 bases are TGCAGTGCAGGGACTAGCAGATACACAGATACGCAGTATTTT.

This clonotype was seen at least ten times. The rearrangement links TRBV12-3 or TRBV12-4 to TRBJ2-7, with D possibly being TRBD1 (6 bases). The CDR3 extends over 12 amino acids. The V gene lost 5 bases and the J gene lost 3 bases, with 8 bases spanning the gap. CDR3 DNA sequence: TGTGCCAGCAGTCCCAGGGGCTACGAGCAGTACTTC. Encoded protein: CASSPRGYEQYF.

This clonotype was counted between two and nine times. The chain employs TRBV4-1 and TRBJ2-7; D gene uncertain. This CDR3 is built from 14 residues. Germline V gene sequence: CDR1 MGHRA, CDR2 YSYEKL. V was cut by 0 bases and J by 6 bases, with 12 bases left in between. The CDR3 loop is CASSQDQKTSEQYF. CDR3 coding DNA: TGCGCCAGCAGCCAAGATCAGAAGACATCCGAGCAGTACTTC.

Concerning this clonotype itself: Germline is not matched at one junction end, which may reflect a read error. The chain uses TRBV5-1 and TRBJ2-7; 7 positions agree with TRBD2. The CDR3 runs to 15 residues. The germline V gene has CDR1 SGHRS and CDR2 YFSETQ. The CDR3 sequence is CASSLVSGCSYKQYF. CDR3 DNA sequence: TGCGCCAGCAGCTTGGTTAGCGGGTGCTCCTACAAGCAGTACTTC.

This clonotype counts as medium-sized. The rearrangement joins TRBV7-6 to TRBJ2-3, with TRBD2 identical over 7 bases. Germline values: CDR1 SGHVS, CDR2 FNYEAQ. The CDR3 runs to 12 residues. V dropped 5 bases and J dropped 7; count of bases not matched to a gene: 3. The CDR3 DNA reads as TGTGCCAGCAGCAGCGGGGCGAATACGCAGTATTTT. Protein: CASSSGANTQYF. Using reference TRBV7-6 and TRBJ2-3 for the parts outside the CDR3, the full variable domain is GAGVSQSPRYKVTKRGQDVALRCDPISGHVSLYWYRQALGQGPEFLTYFNYEAQQDKSGLPNDRFSAERPEGSISTLTIQRTEQRDSAMYRCASSSGANTQYFGPGTRLTVL.

About this clonotype: At one boundary the junction diverges from the germline segment, which might be a read error. The chain joins TRBV4-2 to TRBJ1-1; D unresolved. Germline CDR1 reads LGHNA; CDR2 reads YNFKEQ. There are 15 residues in the CDR3. CDR3 loop: CASSQGEGLTTQAFF. The DNA of the CDR3 is TGTGCCAGCAGCCAAGGGGAAGGTTTGACCACTCAAGCTTTCTTT.

In its sample, this clonotype was seen many times. This sequence joins TRBV27 and TRBJ2-1; TRBD2 might be the D (6 bases). Germline V gives CDR1 MNHEY, CDR2 SMNVEV (reference sequence). V was cut by 3 bases and J by 8 bases, with 11 bases left in between. The CDR3 contains 13 residues. This CDR3 reads CASSLPGLHEQFF. The CDR3 bases are TGTGCCAGCAGTTTGCCGGGACTCCATGAGCAGTTCTTC.

V and J are TRBV6-5 and TRBJ1-1; 7 positions match TRBD1. V dropped 2 bases and J dropped 6; count of bases not matched to a gene: 9. CDR3 length equals 15 residues. From germline, CDR1 is MNHEY and CDR2 SVGAGI. The chain's CDR3 is CASSYPDRWRPEAFF. The CDR3 DNA reads as TGTGCCAGCAGTTACCCGGACAGGTGGCGGCCTGAAGCTTTCTTT.

The chain combines TRBV11-2 with TRBJ1-1, with D possibly being TRBD1 (6 bases). The ends were cut back, 6 bases at V and 1 base at J, with 15 bases in the middle. CDR1 is SGHAT, CDR2 FQNNGV, per germline. This CDR3 has 15 residues. CDR3 sequence reads: CASRKPGQKNTEAFF. The CDR3 DNA reads TGTGCCAGCAGAAAACCGGGACAAAAGAACACTGAAGCTTTCTTT.

The chain joins TRBV30 to TRBJ2-7; D gene unclear. Trimming left V 7 bases short and J 1 base short, with 11 bases between. The CDR3 covers 12 residues. Germline V lookup: CDR1 GTSNPN, CDR2 SVGIG (reference sequence). CDR3 DNA sequence: TGTGCCTATTACAGCGAATCCTACGAGCAGTACTTC. It is translated as CAYYSESYEQYF.

Of note for this clonotype: A much larger clone lies one base from this, so it may be a read error. The chain employs TRBV7-2 and TRBJ2-1, with 9 bases identical to TRBD2. Germline assignment: CDR1 SGHTA and CDR2 FQGNSA. The CDR3 runs 15 residues. The CDR3 DNA follows: TGTGTCAGCAGCTTTGGGCTAGCGGGACCCCGGGAGCAGTTCTTC. It codes for CVSSFGLAGPREQFF. Full variable domain (outside the CDR3, taken from reference TRBV7-2 and TRBJ2-1): GAGVSQSPSNKVTEKGKDVELRCDPISGHTALYWYRQSLGQGLEFLIYFQGNSAPDKSGLPSDRFSAERTGGSVSTLTIQRTQQEDSAVYLCVSSFGLAGPREQFFGPGTRLTVL.

This rearrangement joins TRBV24-1 to TRBJ2-2, with D possibly being TRBD1 (5 bases). The CDR3 is 16 amino acids. Trimming cost V 3 bases and J 0 bases, with 10 bases left between them. CDR1 and CDR2 from the germline V gene are KGHDR and SFDVKD. Written as DNA, the CDR3 is TGTGCCACCAGTGATCCAGGGAATTCGAACACCGGGGAGCTGTTTTTT. Its protein is CATSDPGNSNTGELFF.

Points on this clonotype: A much larger clone differs by one base, so this may be a read error. The rearrangement uses TRBV12-3 or TRBV12-4 and TRBJ1-2, with TRBD1 identical over 7 bases. CDR3 length: 15 residues. The CDR3 DNA follows: TGTGCCAGCAGTCTACGGGACAGCTTCAGCTATGACTACACCTTC. Protein sequence: CASSLRDSFSYDYTF.

This clonotype was counted between two and nine times. A much larger clone differs from this one at a single base, so this may be a read error. The chain links TRBV6-2 or TRBV6-3 to TRBJ2-1; 8 positions agree with TRBD1. V shed 1 base and J 9 bases; nucleotides not matched to a gene: 8. The germline V gene encodes CDR1 MNHEY and CDR2 SVGEGT. This CDR3 is 15 amino acids long. This chain's CDR3 is CASSYWDRINGEQFF. The CDR3 DNA is TGTGCCAGCAGTTACTGGGACAGGATAAACGGTGAGCAGTTCTTC.

Sample share makes this clonotype medium-sized. The CDR3 DNA reads TGTGCCAGCACAGGACAAGCGAGCCCACAAGAGACCCAGTACTTC. Encoded protein: CASTGQASPQETQYF. The chain couples TRBV12-3 or TRBV12-4 to TRBJ2-5; D is perhaps TRBD1 (5 bases). The V end was cut by 7 bases, the J end by 2 bases, with 17 bases between. The CDR3 sequence is 15 residues long.

V gene TRBV5-1 combines with J gene TRBJ2-7; 13 nucleotides line up with TRBD2. Per germline, CDR1 SGHRS and CDR2 YFSETQ. V lost 4 bases, J lost 6 bases, and 13 bases stayed unmatched. The length of the CDR3 is 17 residues. The CDR3 is CASSPFTTSGRFVEQYF. The CDR3 bases are TGCGCCAGCAGCCCGTTTACGACTAGCGGGAGGTTTGTCGAGCAGTACTTC. Full variable domain (rest looked up from reference TRBV5-1 and TRBJ2-7): KAGVTQTPRYLIKTRGQQVTLSCSPISGHRSVSWYQQTPGQGLQFLFEYFSETQRNKGNFPGRFSGRQFSNSRSEMNVSTLELGDSALYLCASSPFTTSGRFVEQYFGPGTRLTVT.

The gene calls are TRBV19 and TRBJ1-3; D unclear. The CDR3 runs to 14 residues. Germline V gene lookup returns CDR1 LNHDA and CDR2 SQIVND (reference sequence). V was cut by 3 bases and J by 0 bases, with 6 bases left in between. The DNA for the CDR3 is TGTGCCAGTAGTATCTTAGACTCTGGAAACACCATATATTTT. This encodes CASSILDSGNTIYF. Filled out from reference TRBV19 and TRBJ1-3, the complete variable domain reads DGGITQSPKYLFRKEGQNVTLSCEQNLNHDAMYWYRQDPGQGLRLIYYSQIVNDFQKGDIAEGYSVSREKKESFPLTVTSAQKNPTAFYLCASSILDSGNTIYFGEGSWLTVV.

This clonotype appeared a few times. The V and J genes are TRBV6-4 and TRBJ2-1; D is possibly TRBD1 (6 bases). Looked up from germline, CDR1 is MRHNA and CDR2 is SNTAGT. Trimming removed 2 bases at V and 10 bases at J, with 9 bases between. There are 12 residues in the CDR3. In DNA, the CDR3 is TGTGCCAGCAGTGACGGACAGTTGGAGCAGTTCTTC. This encodes CASSDGQLEQFF.

This clonotype was seen ten or more times. V usage is TRBV6-4 and J usage is TRBJ2-1; 9 bases fit TRBD2. The V gene's germline CDR1 is MRHNA and CDR2 SNTAGT. This CDR3 comprises 15 residues. The J segment lost 10 bases and the V segment lost 7 bases, leaving 14 bases of the junction unmatched. The CDR3 DNA reads as TGTGCCAGCACGACTGAGGCGGGAGGGCCGGGGGAGCAGTTCTTC. Encoded protein: CASTTEAGGPGEQFF.

This clonotype was detected only a few times. It may be a read error: a sequence one base away is much more abundant. The J gene is TRBJ1-5, the V gene TRBV27; TRBD1 is a possible D gene (6 bases). The V end was cut by 5 bases, the J end by 7 bases, with 12 bases between. Germline V gives CDR1 MNHEY, CDR2 SMNVEV (reference sequence). There are 13 residues in the CDR3. The CDR3 reads CASSLRGGQPQHF. CDR3 nucleotides: TGTGCCAGCAGTCTCAGGGGAGGGCAGCCCCAGCATTTT.

Remarks on this clonotype: Given a much more abundant clone one base away, this may be a read error. The chain links TRBV20-1 to TRBJ2-1; TRBD2 matches 9 bases. This CDR3 contains 15 residues. Germline loops: CDR1 DFQATT, CDR2 SNEGSKA (reference sequence). V lost 6 bases and J lost 7; bases outside the gene matches: 13. The CDR3 reads CSAPYPLAGRNEQFF. The CDR3 bases are TGCAGTGCCCCTTACCCGCTAGCGGGAAGGAATGAGCAGTTCTTC.

The CDR3 loop is CASSSTRGVNTEAFF. In DNA, the CDR3 is TGCGCCAGCAGCTCAACCCGGGGGGTGAACACTGAAGCTTTCTTT. V is TRBV5-1 and J is TRBJ1-1, with TRBD1 as a possible D gene (5 bases). The germline V gene has CDR1 SGHRS and CDR2 YFSETQ. The CDR3 length is 15 residues. V lost 3 bases, J lost 0 bases, and 12 bases lay in between.